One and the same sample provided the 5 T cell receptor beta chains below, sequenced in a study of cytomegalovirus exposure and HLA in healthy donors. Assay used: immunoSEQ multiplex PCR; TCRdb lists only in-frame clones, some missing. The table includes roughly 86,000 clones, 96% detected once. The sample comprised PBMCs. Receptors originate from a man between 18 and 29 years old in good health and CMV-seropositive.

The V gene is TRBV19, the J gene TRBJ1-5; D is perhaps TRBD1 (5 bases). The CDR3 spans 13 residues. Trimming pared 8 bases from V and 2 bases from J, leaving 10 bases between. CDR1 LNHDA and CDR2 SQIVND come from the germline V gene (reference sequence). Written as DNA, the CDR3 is TGTGCCAGTTCCAGGGTAGGCAATCAGCCCCAGCATTTT. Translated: CASSRVGNQPQHF.

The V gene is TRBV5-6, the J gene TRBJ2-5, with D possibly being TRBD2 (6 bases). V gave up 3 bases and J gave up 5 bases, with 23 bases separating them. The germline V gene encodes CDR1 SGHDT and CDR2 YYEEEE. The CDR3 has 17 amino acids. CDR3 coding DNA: TGTGCCAGCAGCTCTCCCTGGGGGAGGACTGAGAGGGAGACCCAGTACTTC. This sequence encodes CASSSPWGRTERETQYF.

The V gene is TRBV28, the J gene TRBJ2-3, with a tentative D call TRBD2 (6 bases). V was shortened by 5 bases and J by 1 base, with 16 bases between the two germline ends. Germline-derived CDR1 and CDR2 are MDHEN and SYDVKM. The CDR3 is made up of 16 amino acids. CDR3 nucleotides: TGTGCCAGCAGTCGCCTCTGGGGCGGGGGCACAGATACGCAGTATTTT. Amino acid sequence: CASSRLWGGGTDTQYF.

Here the CDR3 reads CASRMGGATNEKLFF. The CDR3 DNA reads as TGTGCCAGCAGAATGGGGGGGGCAACTAATGAAAAACTGTTTTTT. This chain connects TRBV25-1 to TRBJ1-4; D may be TRBD1 (5 bases). The CDR3 runs to 15 residues. CDR1 is MGHDK, CDR2 SYGVNS, per germline. Trimming shortened V by 6 bases and J by 0 bases, and 11 bases separated the two germline ends.

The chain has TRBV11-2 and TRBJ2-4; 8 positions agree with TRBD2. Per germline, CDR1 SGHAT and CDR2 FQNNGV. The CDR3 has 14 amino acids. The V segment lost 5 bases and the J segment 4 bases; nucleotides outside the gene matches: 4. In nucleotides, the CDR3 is TGTGCCAGCAGCCCCGTAGCGGGGAAAAACATTCAGTACTTC. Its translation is CASSPVAGKNIQYF.